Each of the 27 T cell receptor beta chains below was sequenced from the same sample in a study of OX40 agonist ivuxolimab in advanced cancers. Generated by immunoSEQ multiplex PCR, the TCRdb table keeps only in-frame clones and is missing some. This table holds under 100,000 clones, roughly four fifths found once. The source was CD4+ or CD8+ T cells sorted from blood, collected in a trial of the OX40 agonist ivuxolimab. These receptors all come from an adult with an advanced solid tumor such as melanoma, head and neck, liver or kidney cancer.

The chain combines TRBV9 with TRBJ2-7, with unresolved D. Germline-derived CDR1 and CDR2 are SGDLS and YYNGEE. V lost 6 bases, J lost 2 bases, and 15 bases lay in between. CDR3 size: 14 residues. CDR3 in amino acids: CASTPYDQTYEQYF. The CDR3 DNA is TGTGCCAGCACCCCCTACGACCAGACCTACGAGCAGTACTTC.

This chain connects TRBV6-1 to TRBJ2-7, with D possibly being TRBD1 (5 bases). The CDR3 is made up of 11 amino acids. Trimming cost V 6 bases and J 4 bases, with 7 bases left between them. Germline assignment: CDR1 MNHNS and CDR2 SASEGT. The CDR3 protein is CASRTAYEQYF. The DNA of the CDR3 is TGTGCCAGCAGGACAGCTTACGAGCAGTACTTC.

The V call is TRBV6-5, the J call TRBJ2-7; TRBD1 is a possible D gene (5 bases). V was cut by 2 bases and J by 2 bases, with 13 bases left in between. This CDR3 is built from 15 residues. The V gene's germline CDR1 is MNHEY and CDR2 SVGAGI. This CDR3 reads CASSYVGDRAYEQYF. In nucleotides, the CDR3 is TGTGCCAGCAGTTACGTGGGTGACAGAGCCTACGAGCAGTACTTC.

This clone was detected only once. The CDR3 DNA reads as TGCAGCGTTGAAGCAGGGATCTCTGGAAACACCATATATTTT. This translates into CSVEAGISGNTIYF. The gene calls are TRBV29-1 and TRBJ1-3; weak D call: TRBD1 (5 bases). The CDR3 covers 14 residues. Per the germline V gene, CDR1 is SQVTM and CDR2 is ANQGSEA. V lost 1 base and J 0 bases, leaving 7 bases between the germline ends.

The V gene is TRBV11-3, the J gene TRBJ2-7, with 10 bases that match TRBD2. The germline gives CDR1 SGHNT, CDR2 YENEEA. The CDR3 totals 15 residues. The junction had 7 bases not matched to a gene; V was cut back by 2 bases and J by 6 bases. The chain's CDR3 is CASSLRLAGVGEQYF. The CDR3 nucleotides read TGTGCCAGCAGCTTACGGCTAGCGGGAGTGGGCGAGCAGTACTTC.

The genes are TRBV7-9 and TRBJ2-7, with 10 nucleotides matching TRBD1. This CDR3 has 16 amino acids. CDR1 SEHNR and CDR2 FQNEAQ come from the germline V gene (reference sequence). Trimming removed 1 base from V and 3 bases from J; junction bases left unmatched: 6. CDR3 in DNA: TGTGCCAGCAGCTTAGGGTCCGGGACAGGGGACTACGAGCAGTACTTC. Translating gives CASSLGSGTGDYEQYF.

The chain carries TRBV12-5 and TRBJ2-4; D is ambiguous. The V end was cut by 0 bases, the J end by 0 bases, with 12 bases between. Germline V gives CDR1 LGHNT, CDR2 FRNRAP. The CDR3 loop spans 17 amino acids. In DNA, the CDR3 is TGTGCTAGTGGTTTGGTAGAGACCACCCTAGCCAAAAACATTCAGTACTTC. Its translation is CASGLVETTLAKNIQYF.

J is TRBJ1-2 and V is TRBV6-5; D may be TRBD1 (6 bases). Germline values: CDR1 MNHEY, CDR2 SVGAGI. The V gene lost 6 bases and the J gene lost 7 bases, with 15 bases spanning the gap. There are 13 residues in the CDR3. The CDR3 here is CASSPYRESGYTF. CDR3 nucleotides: TGTGCCAGCAGCCCTTACAGGGAGAGTGGCTACACCTTC.

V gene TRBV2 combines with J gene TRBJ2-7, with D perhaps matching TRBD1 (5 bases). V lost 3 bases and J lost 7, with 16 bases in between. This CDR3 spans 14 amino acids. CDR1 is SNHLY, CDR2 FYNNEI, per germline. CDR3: CASSEQGPSGEQYF. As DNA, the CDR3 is TGTGCCAGCAGTGAGCAGGGCCCCTCTGGGGAGCAGTACTTC. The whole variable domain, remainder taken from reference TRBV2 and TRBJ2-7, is EPEVTQTPSHQVTQMGQEVILRCVPISNHLYFYWYRQILGQKVEFLVSFYNNEISEKSEIFDDQFSVERPDGSNFTLKIRSTKLEDSAMYFCASSEQGPSGEQYFGPGTRLTVT.

The CDR3 nucleotides are TGCGCCAGCGGGGGGACTAGCGGGAGCCCCTCCTACAATGAGCAGTTCTTC. Protein product: CASGGTSGSPSYNEQFF. The rearrangement links TRBV5-1 to TRBJ2-1, with 14 bases aligning to TRBD2. Germline CDR1 and CDR2: SGHRS and YFSETQ. V dropped 7 bases and J dropped 0; count of bases not matched to a gene: 6. The CDR3 length is 17 residues.

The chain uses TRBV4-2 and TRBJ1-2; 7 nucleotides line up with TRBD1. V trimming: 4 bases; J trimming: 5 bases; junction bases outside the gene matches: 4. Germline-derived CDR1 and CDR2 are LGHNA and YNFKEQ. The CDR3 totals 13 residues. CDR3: CASSPGQRYGYTF. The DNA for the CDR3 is TGTGCCAGCAGCCCGGGACAGAGATATGGCTACACCTTC.

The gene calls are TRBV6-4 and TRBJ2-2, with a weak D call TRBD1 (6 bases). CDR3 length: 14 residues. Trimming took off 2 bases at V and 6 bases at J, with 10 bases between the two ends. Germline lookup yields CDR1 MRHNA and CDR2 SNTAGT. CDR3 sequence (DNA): TGTGCCAGCAGTGACGTCCCAGGGGCCGGGGAGCTGTTTTTT. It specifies CASSDVPGAGELFF.

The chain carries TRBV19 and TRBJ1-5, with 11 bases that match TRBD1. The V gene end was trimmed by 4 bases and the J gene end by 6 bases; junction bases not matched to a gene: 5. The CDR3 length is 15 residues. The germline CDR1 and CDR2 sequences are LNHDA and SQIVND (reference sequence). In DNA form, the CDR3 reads TGTGCCAGTAGTAATCAGGACAGGGGGCTTCAGCCCCAGCATTTT. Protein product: CASSNQDRGLQPQHF.

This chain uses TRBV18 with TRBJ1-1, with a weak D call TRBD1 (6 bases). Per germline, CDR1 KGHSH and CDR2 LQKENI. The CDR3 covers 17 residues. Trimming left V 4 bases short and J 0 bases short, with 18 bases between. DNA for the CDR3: TGTGCCAGCTCACGGGACACCCTGGGGGGTATGAACACTGAAGCTTTCTTT. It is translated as CASSRDTLGGMNTEAFF. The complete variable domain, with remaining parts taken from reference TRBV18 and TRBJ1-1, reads NAGVMQNPRHLVRRRGQEARLRCSPMKGHSHVYWYRQLPEEGLKFMVYLQKENIIDESGMPKERFSAEFPKEGPSILRIQQVVRGDSAAYFCASSRDTLGGMNTEAFFGQGTRLTVV.

The CDR3 DNA reads TGTGCCAGCAGCCGAGGCAGCGGGAGACCCTACGAGCAGTACTTC. Protein product: CASSRGSGRPYEQYF. The chain recombines TRBV11-2 with TRBJ2-7; 8 positions agree with TRBD2. V lost 5 bases, J lost 2 bases, and 8 bases stayed unmatched. The V gene's germline CDR1 is SGHAT and CDR2 FQNNGV. The CDR3 has 15 residues.

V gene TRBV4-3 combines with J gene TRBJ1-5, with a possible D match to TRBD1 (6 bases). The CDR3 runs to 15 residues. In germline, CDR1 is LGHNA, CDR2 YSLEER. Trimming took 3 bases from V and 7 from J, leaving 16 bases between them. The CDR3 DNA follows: TGCGCCAGCAGCCACACCACAGGGCTTGCGCAGCCCCAGCATTTT. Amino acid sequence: CASSHTTGLAQPQHF.

CDR3: CASSLTYTDTQYF. In DNA, the CDR3 is TGTGCCAGCAGTTTGACCTACACAGATACGCAGTATTTT. The chain couples TRBV7-3 to TRBJ2-3; D call uncertain. V lost 6 bases and J lost 2, with 9 bases in between. Germline CDR1 SGHTA, CDR2 FQGTGA. The CDR3 is 13 amino acids.

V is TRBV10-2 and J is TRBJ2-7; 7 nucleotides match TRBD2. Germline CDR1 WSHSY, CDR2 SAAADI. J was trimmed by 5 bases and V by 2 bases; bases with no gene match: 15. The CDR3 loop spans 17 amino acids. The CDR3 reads CASSEMGGSLGAHEQYF. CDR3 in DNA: TGCGCCAGCAGTGAGATGGGCGGGAGTCTAGGAGCCCACGAGCAGTACTTC.

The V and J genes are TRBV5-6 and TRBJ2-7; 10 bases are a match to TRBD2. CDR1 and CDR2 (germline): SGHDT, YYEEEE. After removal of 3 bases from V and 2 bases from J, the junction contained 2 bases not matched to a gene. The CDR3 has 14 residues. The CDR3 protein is CASSSSGGPYEQYF. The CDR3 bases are TGTGCCAGCAGCTCTAGCGGGGGACCCTACGAGCAGTACTTC.

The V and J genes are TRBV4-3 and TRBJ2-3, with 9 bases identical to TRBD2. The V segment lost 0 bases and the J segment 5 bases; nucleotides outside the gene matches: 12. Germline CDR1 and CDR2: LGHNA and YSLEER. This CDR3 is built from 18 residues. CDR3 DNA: TGCGCCAGCAGCCAAGAGGGGAGGAGCGGGGGGCCAGAAGATACGCAGTATTTT. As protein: CASSQEGRSGGPEDTQYF.

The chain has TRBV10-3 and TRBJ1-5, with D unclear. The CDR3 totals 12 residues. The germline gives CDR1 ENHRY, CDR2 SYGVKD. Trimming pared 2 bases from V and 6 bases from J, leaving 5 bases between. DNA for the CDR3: TGTGCCATCAGTGAGCCTTTTCAGCCCCAGCATTTT. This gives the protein CAISEPFQPQHF.

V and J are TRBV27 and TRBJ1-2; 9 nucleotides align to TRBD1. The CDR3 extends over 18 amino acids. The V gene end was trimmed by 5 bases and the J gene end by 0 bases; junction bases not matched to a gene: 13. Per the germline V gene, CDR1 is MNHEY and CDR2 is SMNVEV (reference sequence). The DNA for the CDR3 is TGTGCCAGCAGTCCAACACCTTGGACAGGGGCAGCTAACTATGGCTACACCTTC. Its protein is CASSPTPWTGAANYGYTF.

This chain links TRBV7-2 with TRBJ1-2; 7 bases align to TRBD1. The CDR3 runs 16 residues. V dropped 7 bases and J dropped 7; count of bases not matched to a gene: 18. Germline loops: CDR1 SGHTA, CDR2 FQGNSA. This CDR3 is CASTPGATGKVSGYTF. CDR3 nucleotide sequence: TGTGCCAGCACCCCCGGGGCGACAGGGAAGGTGAGTGGCTACACCTTC.

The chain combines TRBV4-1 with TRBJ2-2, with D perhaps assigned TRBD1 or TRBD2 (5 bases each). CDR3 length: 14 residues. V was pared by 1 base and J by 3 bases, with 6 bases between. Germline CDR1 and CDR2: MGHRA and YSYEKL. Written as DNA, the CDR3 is TGCGCCAGCAGCCAAGGGGACCACACCGGGGAGCTGTTTTTT. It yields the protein CASSQGDHTGELFF.

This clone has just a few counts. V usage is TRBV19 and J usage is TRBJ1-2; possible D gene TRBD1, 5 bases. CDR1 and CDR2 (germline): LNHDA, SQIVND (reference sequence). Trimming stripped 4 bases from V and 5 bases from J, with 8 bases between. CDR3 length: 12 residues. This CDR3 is CASSTAGYGYTF. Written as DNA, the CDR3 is TGTGCCAGTAGTACGGCAGGGTATGGCTACACCTTC.

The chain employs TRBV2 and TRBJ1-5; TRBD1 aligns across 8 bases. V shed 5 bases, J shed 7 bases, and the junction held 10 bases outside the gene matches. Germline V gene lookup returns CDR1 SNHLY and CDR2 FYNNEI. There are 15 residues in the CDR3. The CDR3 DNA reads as TGTGCCAGCAGTCGGGGACAGGCCGGGCTGCAGCCCCAGCATTTT. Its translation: CASSRGQAGLQPQHF.

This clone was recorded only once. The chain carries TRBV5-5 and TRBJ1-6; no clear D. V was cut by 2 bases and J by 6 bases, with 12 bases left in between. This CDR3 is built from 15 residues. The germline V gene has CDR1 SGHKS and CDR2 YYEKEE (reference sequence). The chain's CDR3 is CASSFMGLSNSPLHF. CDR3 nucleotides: TGTGCCAGCAGCTTCATGGGCCTTTCTAATTCACCCCTCCACTTT.